These 18 T cell receptor beta chains were all obtained from the same sample, sequenced in a study of metastatic and nonmetastatic thyroid tumors. Patients were all untreated before their thyroid surgery. MiXCR re-clonotyped the PCR reads for TCRdb. The sample includes approximately 16,000 clones, 30% to 35% of them seen just once. The sample taken for sequencing was tumor tissue. The origin of the receptors is a female donor with papillary thyroid cancer or a benign thyroid nodule (not recorded which). Some clones in this sample may be carry-over from other donors' samples.

In its sample, this clone is medium-sized. The rearrangement links TRBV7-2 to TRBJ2-2; 9 bases line up with TRBD1. Germline lookup yields CDR1 SGHTA and CDR2 FQGNSA. J lost 3 bases, V lost 6 bases, and 2 bases had no gene match. This CDR3 is 14 amino acids long. Written as DNA, the CDR3 is TGTGCCAGCAGGGGACAGGGTTACACCGGGGAGCTGTTTTTT. Its protein is CASRGQGYTGELFF. Full variable domain (remainder filled in from reference TRBV7-2 and TRBJ2-2): GAGVSQSPSNKVTEKGKDVELRCDPISGHTALYWYRQSLGQGLEFLIYFQGNSAPDKSGLPSDRFSAERTGGSVSTLTIQRTQQEDSAVYLCASRGQGYTGELFFGEGSRLTVL.

The table lists this clone with a count of one. The CDR3 protein is CASSLGGGLNEQFF. The CDR3 DNA reads as TGTGCCAGCAGCTTAGGCGGCGGACTCAATGAGCAGTTCTTC. The chain uses TRBV7-9 and TRBJ2-1; possible D gene TRBD2, 5 bases. Trimming shortened V by 1 base and J by 6 bases, and 10 bases separated the two germline ends. Germline values: CDR1 SEHNR, CDR2 FQNEAQ (reference sequence). The CDR3 contains 14 residues.

J is TRBJ2-7 and V is TRBV6-1; 9 nucleotides line up with TRBD2. The CDR3 length is 14 residues. V trimming: 7 bases; J trimming: 3 bases; junction bases outside the gene matches: 7. Germline-derived CDR1 and CDR2 are MNHNS and SASEGT. The CDR3 coding sequence is TGTGCCAGCACGACTAGCGGAGGGGTCTACGAGCAGTACTTC. Translation gives CASTTSGGVYEQYF.

This sequence joins TRBV18 and TRBJ2-7, with 8 bases lining up with TRBD1. The V gene end was trimmed by 2 bases and the J gene end by 3 bases; junction bases not matched to a gene: 12. The CDR3 has 17 amino acids. The germline CDR1 and CDR2 sequences are KGHSH and LQKENI. The chain's CDR3 is CASSPKDGQGAIYEQYF. The CDR3 DNA sequence: TGTGCCAGCTCACCAAAGGATGGGCAGGGGGCGATCTACGAGCAGTACTTC. Variable domain in full (rest from reference TRBV18 and TRBJ2-7): NAGVMQNPRHLVRRRGQEARLRCSPMKGHSHVYWYRQLPEEGLKFMVYLQKENIIDESGMPKERFSAEFPKEGPSILRIQQVVRGDSAAYFCASSPKDGQGAIYEQYFGPGTRLTVT.

This clone was observed a handful of times. The gene calls are TRBV24-1 and TRBJ2-1; D may be TRBD2 (6 bases). The germline gives CDR1 KGHDR, CDR2 SFDVKD. Trimming left V 0 bases short and J 8 bases short, with 19 bases between. The CDR3 length is 17 residues. The CDR3 loop reads CATSDLFLALDRDEQFF. In nucleotides, the CDR3 is TGTGCCACCAGTGATTTGTTCCTAGCGCTAGATAGGGATGAGCAGTTCTTC.

This clone rates as medium-sized. The chain carries TRBV9 and TRBJ2-7, with 7 bases lining up with TRBD1. CDR3 length equals 13 residues. Per germline, CDR1 SGDLS and CDR2 YYNGEE. The V gene end was trimmed by 3 bases and the J gene end by 1 base; junction bases not matched to a gene: 1. The DNA of the CDR3 is TGTGCCAGCAGCGGACAGGGTTCCTACGAGCAGTACTTC. This codes for CASSGQGSYEQYF.

This clone came up a few times. The gene calls are TRBV30 and TRBJ2-2, with 11 bases fitting TRBD2. Germline values: CDR1 GTSNPN, CDR2 SVGIG (reference sequence). V shed 0 bases, J shed 3 bases, and the junction held 0 bases outside the gene matches. The CDR3 runs 15 residues. CDR3 nucleotides: TGTGCCTGGAGTGTACTAGCGGGAGACACCGGGGAGCTGTTTTTT. It yields the protein CAWSVLAGDTGELFF.

The CDR3 protein is CASRGLAGGNEQFF. DNA of the CDR3: TGTGCCAGCAGAGGACTAGCGGGAGGGAATGAGCAGTTCTTC. The genes are TRBV28 and TRBJ2-1, with 15 bases identical to TRBD2. This CDR3 contains 14 residues. Germline V gene lookup returns CDR1 MDHEN and CDR2 SYDVKM. V trimming: 6 bases; J trimming: 7 bases; junction bases outside the gene matches: 1.

This clone is classed as medium-sized. This chain joins TRBV20-1 and TRBJ1-4; no definite D call. The germline V gene encodes CDR1 DFQATT and CDR2 SNEGSKA (reference sequence). Trimming took 6 bases from V and 0 from J, leaving 8 bases between them. The CDR3 is 13 amino acids. CDR3 in amino acids: CSARITTNEKLFF. In nucleotides, the CDR3 is TGCAGTGCCAGAATTACAACTAATGAAAAACTGTTTTTT.

This clone was seen at least ten times. This chain links TRBV3-1 with TRBJ2-2; a weak D match, TRBD1 (5 bases). Deletions cut 1 base from V and 4 bases from J, with 10 bases between. Germline assignment: CDR1 LGHDT and CDR2 YNNKEL (reference sequence). This CDR3 comprises 15 residues. CDR3 DNA: TGTGCCAGCAGCCAAGTGCCCAGGGTCACCGGGGAGCTGTTTTTT. Its translation is CASSQVPRVTGELFF.

V gene TRBV30 combines with J gene TRBJ1-1; D gene uncertain. This CDR3 is 13 amino acids long. The germline V gene has CDR1 GTSNPN and CDR2 SVGIG (reference sequence). Between the trimmed V and J ends, which lost 0 bases and 2 bases, there was a span of 7 bases. The CDR3 here is CAWSVGRNTEAFF. The CDR3 coding sequence is TGTGCCTGGAGTGTAGGCAGAAACACTGAAGCTTTCTTT.

The chain has TRBV30 and TRBJ2-7, with a tentative D call TRBD1 (5 bases). The CDR3 totals 12 residues. V lost 3 bases and J 3 bases, leaving 9 bases between the germline ends. The germline V gene has CDR1 GTSNPN and CDR2 SVGIG (reference sequence). Here the CDR3 DNA reads TGTGCCTGGAGGACAGAAAACTACGAGCAGTACTTC. It translates to CAWRTENYEQYF.

The chain employs TRBV18 and TRBJ1-2; no reliable D call. The germline V gene encodes CDR1 KGHSH and CDR2 LQKENI. The CDR3 covers 14 residues. Trimming cost V 2 bases and J 7 bases, with 14 bases left between them. The chain's CDR3 is CASSPETHWGGYTF. For the CDR3, the DNA is TGTGCCAGCTCACCAGAGACACACTGGGGTGGCTACACCTTC.

This clone is judged medium-sized. J is TRBJ2-2 and V is TRBV20-1, with 10 bases matching TRBD2. The CDR3 extends over 15 amino acids. Unmatched junction bases numbered 5, after V lost 0 bases and J lost 7 bases. Germline V CDR1 and CDR2: DFQATT, SNEGSKA (reference sequence). CDR3 sequence: CSARDPGLAVGELFF. The CDR3 DNA sequence: TGCAGTGCTAGAGATCCTGGACTAGCGGTCGGGGAGCTGTTTTTT.

The chain joins TRBV6-2 or TRBV6-3 to TRBJ2-1; tentatively, D is TRBD2 (6 bases). In germline, CDR1 is MNHEY, CDR2 SVGEGT. The CDR3 is made up of 12 amino acids. V was pared by 6 bases and J by 4 bases, with 7 bases between. The CDR3 reads CASRAGYNEQFF. CDR3 nucleotides: TGTGCCAGCAGGGCGGGATACAATGAGCAGTTCTTC.

This clone was observed a few times. V gene TRBV6-1 combines with J gene TRBJ1-6; the match to TRBD1 covers 7 bases. CDR1 is MNHNS, CDR2 SASEGT, per germline. The CDR3 length is 14 residues. V lost 5 bases, J lost 7 bases, and 5 bases stayed unmatched. As DNA, the CDR3 is TGTGCCAGCAGTCGGGGGGACAGCAATTCACCCCTCCACTTT. It encodes CASSRGDSNSPLHF.

This clone was observed a handful of times. The conserved phenylalanine or tryptophan is not found at the CDR3 terminus, so this likely reflects a read error. The rearrangement uses TRBV6-1 and TRBJ1-6; 10 nucleotides match TRBD1. This CDR3 is 14 amino acids long. Germline V CDR1 and CDR2: MNHNS, SASEGT. J was trimmed by 8 bases and V by 5 bases; bases with no gene match: 3. DNA for the CDR3: TGTGCCAGCAGTAAGACAGGGGGCGATTCACCCCTCCACCTT. This sequence encodes CASSKTGGDSPLHL.

The sample holds many counts of this clone. This may be a read error, as it is one base from a much larger clone. Additional DNA sequences in this sample encode the identical CDR3. The chain's CDR3 is CAGSLSGGGNQPQHF. Written as DNA, the CDR3 is TGTGCCGGCAGTTTGTCAGGGGGCGGCAATCAGCCCCAGCATTTT. V and J are TRBV28 and TRBJ1-5; 8 bases are a match to TRBD1. The CDR3 extends over 15 amino acids. Germline V gene sequence: CDR1 MDHEN, CDR2 SYDVKM. Full variable domain (outside the CDR3, taken from reference TRBV28 and TRBJ1-5): DVKVTQSSRYLVKRTGEKVFLECVQDMDHENMFWYRQDPGLGLRLIYFSYDVKMKEKGDIPEGYSVSREKKERFSLILESASTNQTSMYLCAGSLSGGGNQPQHFGDGTRLSIL.